The 32 T cell receptor beta chains below come from one sample, sequenced in a study of control samples from healthy donors and cancer patients. TCRdb's copy holds only in-frame clones and misses some; the assay was immunoSEQ multiplex PCR. The profile covers tens of thousands of clones, with 75% to 90% appearing a single time and over 13% taken by the ten largest. The specimen sequenced was blood. The receptors shown here come from a man between 50 and 59 years old in good health.

The V call is TRBV6-5, the J call TRBJ2-7; 8 bases fit TRBD1. The junction had 6 bases not matched to a gene; V was cut back by 8 bases and J by 0 bases. In germline, CDR1 is MNHEY, CDR2 SVGAGI. The CDR3 is 14 residues long. CDR3 loop: CASRTGTGSYEQYF. CDR3 coding DNA: TGTGCCAGCCGGACCGGGACAGGCTCCTACGAGCAGTACTTC.

The chain uses TRBV6-5 and TRBJ2-7; no firm D call. CDR1 is MNHEY, CDR2 SVGAGI, per germline. Trimming pared 6 bases from V and 2 bases from J, leaving 11 bases between. The CDR3 is 13 amino acids. The CDR3 nucleotides are TGTGCCAGCAGCCGAGACCCTGCCTACGAGCAGTACTTC. Translating gives CASSRDPAYEQYF.

The CDR3 bases are TGTGCCAGGACCGGTCGGGAAGTTGGAGAGACCCAGTACTTC. Translation gives CARTGREVGETQYF. The chain is built from TRBV6-5 and TRBJ2-5; the D gene is possibly TRBD2 (5 bases). The germline V and J ends were trimmed by 9 bases and 4 bases, with 18 bases remaining between them. There are 14 residues in the CDR3. Looked up from germline, CDR1 is MNHEY and CDR2 is SVGAGI.

This chain joins TRBV19 and TRBJ1-5; possible D gene TRBD1, 6 bases. Per germline, CDR1 LNHDA and CDR2 SQIVND (reference sequence). Trimming left V 7 bases short and J 7 bases short, with 17 bases between. The CDR3 is made up of 14 amino acids. The DNA for the CDR3 is TGTGCCAGTATAAAAAGGGGGGGCGACCAGCCCCAGCATTTT. It yields the protein CASIKRGGDQPQHF.

This clone showed up just a few times. This chain connects TRBV19 to TRBJ1-1; D is ambiguous. This CDR3 region has 15 residues. Germline CDR1 and CDR2: LNHDA and SQIVND (reference sequence). Trimming left V 3 bases short and J 2 bases short, with 13 bases between. The CDR3 sequence is CASSIGLVSNTEAFF. CDR3 coding DNA: TGTGCCAGTAGTATTGGACTCGTCTCCAACACTGAAGCTTTCTTT.

This chain links TRBV7-2 with TRBJ1-2, with 10 nucleotides matching TRBD1. Trimming removed 5 bases from V and 7 bases from J; junction bases left unmatched: 10. The V gene's germline CDR1 is SGHTA and CDR2 FQGNSA. The CDR3 has 15 amino acids. In DNA form, the CDR3 reads TGTGCCAGCAGCCCCAACCGGGACAGGGGATTTGGCTACACCTTC. This encodes CASSPNRDRGFGYTF.

The V gene is TRBV18, the J gene TRBJ1-1; D gene uncertain. The CDR3 extends over 15 amino acids. Trimming pared 6 bases from V and 1 base from J, leaving 15 bases between. Germline CDR1 reads KGHSH; CDR2 reads LQKENI. This CDR3 is CASSRENVRNTEAFF. CDR3 DNA sequence: TGTGCCAGCTCGCGGGAGAACGTCCGGAACACTGAAGCTTTCTTT.

This clone was recorded a few times. This rearrangement joins TRBV2 to TRBJ1-2; D gene ambiguous. CDR3 length: 12 amino acids. Germline V gene lookup returns CDR1 SNHLY and CDR2 FYNNEI. V lost 2 bases, J lost 4 bases, and 5 bases lay in between. CDR3 sequence: CASSESGYGYTF. The CDR3 nucleotides are TGTGCCAGCAGTGAATCCGGCTATGGCTACACCTTC.

The chain couples TRBV9 to TRBJ2-1; unclear D gene. V gave up 4 bases and J gave up 4 bases, with 12 bases separating them. The CDR3 has 14 residues. Germline assignment: CDR1 SGDLS and CDR2 YYNGEE. CDR3 bases: TGTGCCAGCAGCCCTTTGCCTAGTTACAATGAGCAGTTCTTC. It specifies CASSPLPSYNEQFF. Full variable domain (outside the CDR3, taken from reference TRBV9 and TRBJ2-1): DSGVTQTPKHLITATGQRVTLRCSPRSGDLSVYWYQQSLDQGLQFLIQYYNGEERAKGNILERFSAQQFPDLHSELNLSSLELGDSALYFCASSPLPSYNEQFFGPGTRLTVL.

This clone was observed once. The V call is TRBV5-5, the J call TRBJ2-7, with D maybe TRBD2 (6 bases). Trimming cost V 1 base and J 9 bases, with 8 bases left between them. Germline V gene sequence: CDR1 SGHKS, CDR2 YYEKEE (reference sequence). The CDR3 is 11 amino acids. The CDR3 bases are TGTGCCAGCAGCTTGCGGGGGATGCAGTACTTC. Translated: CASSLRGMQYF.

The CDR3 DNA is TGTGCCAGCAGTCCAAAACTGAACACTGAAGCTTTCTTT. Protein sequence: CASSPKLNTEAFF. The V and J genes are TRBV3-1 (or the pseudogene TRBV3-2) and TRBJ1-1; D gene uncertain. Germline assignment: CDR1 LGHDT and CDR2 YNNKEL (reference sequence). This CDR3 is 13 amino acids long. V was cut by 6 bases and J by 0 bases, with 8 bases left in between.

This chain links TRBV24-1 with TRBJ2-2, with unresolved D. The germline gives CDR1 KGHDR, CDR2 SFDVKD. The length of the CDR3 is 17 residues. The ends were cut back, 0 bases at V and 7 bases at J, with 17 bases in the middle. The CDR3 is CATSDLQVADNGGELFF. In nucleotides, the CDR3 is TGTGCCACCAGTGATTTGCAAGTGGCGGATAATGGCGGGGAGCTGTTTTTT.

The V gene is TRBV12-5, the J gene TRBJ1-3; D call uncertain. The CDR3 spans 16 residues. Germline loops: CDR1 LGHNT, CDR2 FRNRAP. The V end was cut by 0 bases, the J end by 0 bases, with 9 bases between. The DNA of the CDR3 is TGTGCTAGTGGTTTGGTCCCCCGGAGCTCTGGAAACACCATATATTTT. Residues: CASGLVPRSSGNTIYF.

This rearrangement joins TRBV9 to TRBJ1-1; the D gene is possibly TRBD1 (5 bases). The CDR3 sequence is 14 residues long. From germline, CDR1 is SGDLS and CDR2 YYNGEE. Trimming removed 4 bases from V and 6 bases from J, with 16 bases in between. The CDR3 DNA reads TGTGCCAGCAGCTCTTTCTCAGGGATGGCTGAAGCTTTCTTT. Its protein is CASSSFSGMAEAFF.

This chain joins TRBV5-1 and TRBJ2-7; D assignment may be TRBD1 or TRBD2 (5 bases each). V lost 0 bases and J 0 bases, leaving 10 bases between the germline ends. The CDR3 has 15 amino acids. Germline lookup yields CDR1 SGHRS and CDR2 YFSETQ. CDR3 sequence reads: CASSLEPGSSYEQYF. The CDR3, as DNA: TGCGCCAGCAGCTTGGAACCAGGGAGCTCCTACGAGCAGTACTTC. Supplemented by reference TRBV5-1 and TRBJ2-7, the full variable domain reads KAGVTQTPRYLIKTRGQQVTLSCSPISGHRSVSWYQQTPGQGLQFLFEYFSETQRNKGNFPGRFSGRQFSNSRSEMNVSTLELGDSALYLCASSLEPGSSYEQYFGPGTRLTVT.

This sequence joins TRBV7-3 and TRBJ1-1; D is undetermined. CDR1 and CDR2 (germline): SGHTA, FQGTGA. Between the trimmed V and J ends, which lost 5 bases and 1 base, there was a span of 8 bases. The length of the CDR3 is 13 residues. CDR3 amino acids: CASSPRRNTEAFF. In nucleotides, the CDR3 is TGTGCCAGCAGCCCTAGGAGGAACACTGAAGCTTTCTTT.

The CDR3 bases are TGTGCCAGCAGCTTCGACAGCCTCAAGCAGACCCAGTACTTC. Translating it yields CASSFDSLKQTQYF. The chain links TRBV11-2 to TRBJ2-5; the D gene is possibly TRBD1 (5 bases). The CDR3 runs to 14 residues. CDR1 is SGHAT and CDR2 is FQNNGV in the germline V gene. V gave up 3 bases and J gave up 6 bases, with 14 bases separating them.

The chain is built from TRBV7-2 and TRBJ1-2, with a weak D call TRBD1 (5 bases). The CDR3 runs to 13 residues. Trimming removed 2 bases at V and 8 bases at J, with 12 bases between. Germline-derived CDR1 and CDR2 are SGHTA and FQGNSA. The CDR3 loop is CASSLRSQGGYTF. CDR3 DNA sequence: TGTGCCAGCAGCTTAAGGTCCCAGGGCGGCTACACCTTC.

This chain connects TRBV9 to TRBJ2-1, with a weak D call TRBD1 (5 bases). This CDR3 region has 14 residues. Trimming pared 0 bases from V and 4 bases from J, leaving 8 bases between. Germline V gives CDR1 SGDLS, CDR2 YYNGEE. The CDR3 sequence is CASSVAWTYNEQFF. For the CDR3, the DNA is TGTGCCAGCAGCGTAGCTTGGACATACAATGAGCAGTTCTTC.

The chain combines TRBV9 with TRBJ2-7; 11 bases are shared with TRBD1. The CDR3 is 16 residues long. The germline CDR1 and CDR2 sequences are SGDLS and YYNGEE. V was clipped by 2 bases and J by 7 bases; unmatched bases: 11. CDR3 sequence reads: CASSVSPGQGAEEQYF. The CDR3 region has the DNA TGTGCCAGCAGCGTGAGCCCCGGACAGGGGGCGGAAGAGCAGTACTTC. Variable domain in full (rest from reference TRBV9 and TRBJ2-7): DSGVTQTPKHLITATGQRVTLRCSPRSGDLSVYWYQQSLDQGLQFLIQYYNGEERAKGNILERFSAQQFPDLHSELNLSSLELGDSALYFCASSVSPGQGAEEQYFGPGTRLTVT.

The chain uses TRBV3-1 (or the pseudogene TRBV3-2) and TRBJ1-4; the D gene is possibly TRBD1 (5 bases). V was clipped by 1 base and J by 10 bases, with 13 bases between them. CDR1 and CDR2 from the germline V gene are LGHDT and YNNKEL (reference sequence). CDR3 length: 14 residues. In nucleotides, the CDR3 is TGTGCCAGCAGCCAAGGGGGGACGGTAGGAAAACTGTTTTTT. This translates into CASSQGGTVGKLFF.

CDR3 sequence: CASSQDMSIPGAGNTIYF. CDR3 coding DNA: TGCGCCAGCAGCCAAGATATGTCGATACCGGGCGCAGGAAACACCATATATTTT. The J gene is TRBJ1-3, the V gene TRBV4-3; D gene ambiguous. CDR3 size: 18 residues. The germline V gene has CDR1 LGHNA and CDR2 YSLEER. V was cut by 0 bases and J by 4 bases, with 19 bases left in between.

This sequence joins TRBV5-5 and TRBJ1-5, with D perhaps matching TRBD1 (6 bases). The V gene lost 5 bases and the J gene lost 4 bases, with 13 bases spanning the gap. The CDR3 runs 14 residues. CDR1 is SGHKS and CDR2 is YYEKEE in the germline V gene (reference sequence). The chain's CDR3 is CASSQGQFNQPQHF. CDR3 DNA: TGTGCCAGCAGTCAAGGACAGTTTAATCAGCCCCAGCATTTT.

This clone appeared a few times. The chain has TRBV3-1 (or the pseudogene TRBV3-2) and TRBJ1-1; D possibly corresponds to TRBD1 (6 bases). V was shortened by 7 bases and J by 1 base, with 10 bases between the two germline ends. This CDR3 is built from 13 residues. CDR1 LGHDT and CDR2 YNNKEL come from the germline V gene (reference sequence). CDR3 coding DNA: TGTGCCAGCATGGCACAGGGGAACACTGAAGCTTTCTTT. It translates to CASMAQGNTEAFF.

This chain joins TRBV19 and TRBJ2-3; 10 bases fit TRBD2. The CDR3 consists of 17 residues. J gave up 2 bases and V 7 bases, and 12 bases lay outside the gene matches. The germline V gene encodes CDR1 LNHDA and CDR2 SQIVND (reference sequence). This CDR3 reads CASIVEVAGGITDTQYF. CDR3 coding DNA: TGTGCCAGTATTGTGGAAGTAGCGGGAGGTATCACAGATACGCAGTATTTT.

The V and J genes are TRBV12-1 and TRBJ2-5; the table's TRBD2 call for D was not verified on the DNA. TRBV12-1 is a listed pseudogene. CDR3 length: 16 residues. The chain's CDR3 is CASSLWTSGTQETQYF. The CDR3 bases are TGTGCCAGCAGTCTCTGGACTAGCGGGACCCAAGAGACCCAGTACTTC.

The chain combines TRBV5-1 with TRBJ2-1, with 11 nucleotides matching TRBD2. This CDR3 region has 15 residues. Germline CDR1 SGHRS, CDR2 YFSETQ. Trimming at V came to 0 bases and at J to 8 bases, leaving 4 bases not matched to a gene. DNA for the CDR3: TGCGCCAGCAGCTTGGTTACTAGCGGGAGTGATGAGCAGTTCTTC. This sequence encodes CASSLVTSGSDEQFF.

This sequence joins TRBV6-2 or TRBV6-3 and TRBJ2-7; TRBD2 aligns across 10 bases. CDR3 size: 14 residues. Trimming at V came to 4 bases and at J to 6 bases, leaving 6 bases not matched to a gene. The germline CDR1 and CDR2 sequences are MNHEY and SVGEGT. CDR3 amino acids: CASSSGTSVSEQYF. CDR3 nucleotide sequence: TGTGCCAGCAGTTCCGGGACTAGCGTTTCCGAGCAGTACTTC.

The chain joins TRBV3-1 (or the pseudogene TRBV3-2) to TRBJ2-7; 7 bases match TRBD1. The V gene end was trimmed by 4 bases and the J gene end by 5 bases; junction bases not matched to a gene: 8. Germline V CDR1 and CDR2: LGHDT, YNNKEL (reference sequence). The CDR3 sequence is 14 residues long. The CDR3 sequence: CASSLTQGVHEQYF. DNA for the CDR3: TGTGCCAGCAGCCTGACTCAGGGGGTCCACGAGCAGTACTTC.

The rearrangement links TRBV28 to TRBJ1-1, with 10 bases matching TRBD1. This CDR3 is 15 amino acids long. In germline, CDR1 is MDHEN, CDR2 SYDVKM. V lost 3 bases to trimming and J lost 4 bases; unmatched junction nucleotides: 5. The CDR3 reads CASSLGQGFRTEAFF. The CDR3 coding sequence is TGTGCCAGCAGTTTGGGACAGGGGTTTCGCACTGAAGCTTTCTTT.

The chain's CDR3 is CASTLRPGAGANVLTF. In DNA, the CDR3 is TGTGCCAGCACCCTAAGGCCAGGGGCTGGGGCCAACGTCCTGACTTTC. J is TRBJ2-6 and V is TRBV5-5; D is possibly TRBD1 (6 bases). V was clipped by 6 bases and J by 2 bases, with 15 bases between them. This CDR3 spans 16 amino acids. In germline, CDR1 is SGHKS, CDR2 YYEKEE (reference sequence).

The rearrangement uses TRBV6-6 and TRBJ2-5, with TRBD1 matching over 9 bases. Trimming cost V 4 bases and J 5 bases; bases outside gene matches: 11. Germline-derived CDR1 and CDR2 are MNHNY and SVGAGI (reference sequence). CDR3 size: 16 residues. The CDR3 loop reads CASSSPSQGAGETQYF. For the CDR3, the DNA is TGTGCCAGCAGTTCTCCATCACAGGGGGCAGGGGAGACCCAGTACTTC.